The 31 T cell receptor beta chains presented below share a single source sample, sequenced in a study of OX40 agonist ivuxolimab in advanced cancers. Library generation was performed with the immunoSEQ multiplex PCR assay. The clones in this table, taken by TCRdb from immuneACCESS, are in-frame only. Not every clone is retained; where verified, under half of the shortfall comes from an unresolved V gene, and the cause of the rest is unknown. This sample holds approximately 80,000 clones; 75% to 90% were observed only once. The top ten clonotypes cover about 0.2% of the sample. The input for sequencing was CD4+ or CD8+ T cells sorted from blood, taken in a trial of the OX40 agonist ivuxolimab. The receptor source for this set is an adult with an advanced solid tumor such as melanoma, head and neck, liver or kidney cancer.

V usage is TRBV18 and J usage is TRBJ1-2, with a tentative D call TRBD1 (5 bases). V was trimmed by 3 bases and J by 7 bases, leaving 15 bases between them. CDR3 length: 14 residues. Germline CDR1 reads KGHSH; CDR2 reads LQKENI. CDR3 region: CASSPQGVGFGYTF. The CDR3 nucleotides read TGTGCCAGCTCACCCCAGGGAGTGGGGTTTGGCTACACCTTC.

The chain employs TRBV28 and TRBJ2-2; D is possibly TRBD1 (5 bases). There are 15 residues in the CDR3. Between the trimmed V and J ends, which lost 6 bases and 3 bases, there was a span of 14 bases. Germline loops: CDR1 MDHEN, CDR2 SYDVKM. CDR3 amino acids: CASRPPQGYTGELFF. DNA for the CDR3: TGTGCCAGCAGGCCCCCGCAGGGATACACCGGGGAGCTGTTTTTT.

V and J are TRBV5-1 and TRBJ1-1; D might be TRBD1 (6 bases). CDR1 SGHRS and CDR2 YFSETQ come from the germline V gene. The CDR3 extends over 15 amino acids. V was trimmed by 8 bases and J by 1 base, leaving 18 bases between them. The CDR3 nucleotides are TGCGCCAGTCAACCGGGGGGCACAGGGAACACTGAAGCTTTCTTT. It encodes CASQPGGTGNTEAFF.

The rearrangement links TRBV5-4 to TRBJ2-7; 10 bases align to TRBD1. This CDR3 spans 16 amino acids. The V gene's germline CDR1 is SGHNT and CDR2 YYREEE (reference sequence). V was clipped by 0 bases and J by 2 bases; unmatched bases: 5. The DNA for the CDR3 is TGTGCCAGCAGCTTGGGGACAGGGGGAGATCCCTACGAGCAGTACTTC. The encoded protein is CASSLGTGGDPYEQYF.

A few counts support this clone. The chain is built from TRBV21-1 and TRBJ1-1. TRBV21-1 is assigned pseudogene status. The CDR3 has 11 amino acids. CDR3 in amino acids: CASSRAGEGFF. CDR3 coding DNA: TGTGCCAGCAGCAGGGCTGGGGAAGGTTTCTTT.

Remarks on this clone: This same CDR3 is encoded by further DNA sequences in the sample. V is TRBV29-1 and J is TRBJ1-2; 7 nucleotides agree with TRBD1. V dropped 4 bases and J dropped 6; count of bases not matched to a gene: 2. Germline V lookup: CDR1 SQVTM, CDR2 ANQGSEA. This CDR3 has 11 amino acids. The CDR3 protein is CSVGQGDGYTF. Written as DNA, the CDR3 is TGCAGCGTTGGGCAGGGGGATGGCTACACCTTC.

This chain links TRBV5-1 with TRBJ1-6; no clear D. From germline, CDR1 is SGHRS and CDR2 YFSETQ. The CDR3 runs to 14 residues. Trimming stripped 4 bases from V and 8 bases from J, with 13 bases between. The CDR3 coding sequence is TGCGCCAGCAGCGAGCGGGGTCCTCATTCACCCCTCCACTTT. As protein: CASSERGPHSPLHF.

The V and J genes are TRBV28 and TRBJ2-7; TRBD2 matches 11 bases. V trimming: 7 bases; J trimming: 3 bases; junction bases outside the gene matches: 29. CDR1 and CDR2 from the germline V gene are MDHEN and SYDVKM. The CDR3 runs to 22 residues. CDR3 sequence (DNA): TGTGCCAGCACAGCGACAGGCCTTAAATGGACTAGCGGGTCTTATCCAATCTACGAGCAGTACTTC. Translating gives CASTATGLKWTSGSYPIYEQYF.

V usage is TRBV7-8 and J usage is TRBJ2-7; 7 nucleotides match TRBD2. The CDR3 sequence is 14 residues long. V was pared by 5 bases and J by 3 bases, with 7 bases of the junction left unmatched. CDR1 and CDR2 from the germline V gene are SGHVS and FQNEAQ. The CDR3 DNA is TGTGCCAGCAGCAGGCTAGCGGAAGGCTACGAGCAGTACTTC. Translated, it gives CASSRLAEGYEQYF.

V is TRBV5-1 and J is TRBJ2-1; 12 bases match TRBD2. The CDR3 length is 15 residues. V trimming: 0 bases; J trimming: 9 bases; junction bases outside the gene matches: 4. Germline CDR1 reads SGHRS; CDR2 reads YFSETQ. The CDR3 loop reads CASSLETSGSSEQFF. The CDR3 coding sequence is TGCGCCAGCAGCTTGGAGACTAGCGGGAGTAGTGAGCAGTTCTTC.

This clone was detected only a few times. This chain joins TRBV11-1 and TRBJ2-1; TRBD2 agrees at 14 bases. Germline V gives CDR1 SGHAT, CDR2 FQDESV (reference sequence). V lost 5 bases, J lost 5 bases, and 5 bases stayed unmatched. There are 16 residues in the CDR3. CDR3 in DNA: TGTGCCAGCAGCCCACGACTAGCGGGAGGGAACAATGAGCAGTTCTTC. Translating gives CASSPRLAGGNNEQFF.

The chain uses TRBV9 and TRBJ2-1; D possibly corresponds to TRBD2 (5 bases). The CDR3 is 15 residues long. The V end lost 0 bases, the J end lost 0 bases, and 7 bases lay between the germline ends. Germline V gene lookup returns CDR1 SGDLS and CDR2 YYNGEE. CDR3 amino acids: CASSVEAGSYNEQFF. DNA of the CDR3: TGTGCCAGCAGCGTAGAGGCGGGCTCCTACAATGAGCAGTTCTTC.

The rearrangement links TRBV5-4 to TRBJ1-4; D uncertain. Germline CDR1 SGHNT, CDR2 YYREEE (reference sequence). This CDR3 contains 15 residues. Trimming pared 4 bases from V and 4 bases from J, leaving 14 bases between. DNA for the CDR3: TGTGCCAGCAGCCCCTCCTTCAGCGGTAATGAAAAACTGTTTTTT. Protein: CASSPSFSGNEKLFF.

This clone was picked up a small number of times. This chain uses TRBV7-9 with TRBJ2-1; 10 bases map to TRBD1. The CDR3 extends over 16 amino acids. Germline CDR1 reads SEHNR; CDR2 reads FQNEAQ (reference sequence). The V and J ends lost 4 bases and 2 bases, in that order; junction bases with no gene match: 5. The CDR3 DNA sequence: TGTGCCAGCAGCTCTTCGGACAGGGGGACCTACAATGAGCAGTTCTTC. Translated: CASSSSDRGTYNEQFF.

This clone occurred once. The chain recombines TRBV6-1 with TRBJ2-7, with D possibly TRBD1 on 5 matching bases. CDR3 length: 14 residues. V was trimmed by 4 bases and J by 2 bases, leaving 12 bases between them. Germline V lookup: CDR1 MNHNS, CDR2 SASEGT. CDR3 sequence: CASSVEDRTYEQYF. The CDR3 bases are TGTGCCAGCAGTGTAGAAGACAGAACCTACGAGCAGTACTTC.

The chain links TRBV30 to TRBJ1-4; 10 bases are shared with TRBD1. Trimming removed 4 bases from V and 8 bases from J; junction bases left unmatched: 7. Germline values: CDR1 GTSNPN, CDR2 SVGIG (reference sequence). The CDR3 consists of 14 residues. CDR3 nucleotides: TGTGCCTGGAACAAAGGGACAGGGGTGGAAAAACTGTTTTTT. Amino acids: CAWNKGTGVEKLFF.

The rearrangement joins TRBV6-5 to TRBJ1-5; 7 positions match TRBD1. The CDR3 has 15 residues. Germline CDR1 MNHEY, CDR2 SVGAGI. V was pared by 5 bases and J by 1 base, with 5 bases of the junction left unmatched. The chain's CDR3 is CASSRTGLSNQPQHF. CDR3 bases: TGTGCCAGCAGTAGGACAGGTTTAAGCAATCAGCCCCAGCATTTT.

The chain carries TRBV19 and TRBJ2-7; 7 bases are shared with TRBD2. Germline V gene sequence: CDR1 LNHDA, CDR2 SQIVND (reference sequence). CDR3 length: 13 residues. Trimming removed 7 bases from V and 2 bases from J; junction bases left unmatched: 5. This chain's CDR3 is CASKGGGTYEQYF. In DNA form, the CDR3 reads TGTGCCAGTAAGGGCGGGGGAACCTACGAGCAGTACTTC.

This clone was seen a handful of times. The V call is TRBV5-1, the J call TRBJ1-2; 7 nucleotides agree with TRBD1. Germline V gene sequence: CDR1 SGHRS, CDR2 YFSETQ. The V segment lost 0 bases and the J segment 0 bases; nucleotides outside the gene matches: 2. There are 15 residues in the CDR3. The CDR3, as DNA: TGCGCCAGCAGCTTGGGGGACAGCTCTAACTATGGCTACACCTTC. Its translation: CASSLGDSSNYGYTF.

This clone is a singleton in its sample. The genes are TRBV6-5 and TRBJ1-6, with a tentative D call TRBD1 (5 bases). The germline CDR1 and CDR2 sequences are MNHEY and SVGAGI. This CDR3 is built from 14 residues. Deletions cut 2 bases from V and 4 bases from J, with 6 bases between. CDR3 loop: CASSYRGYNSPLHF. For the CDR3, the DNA is TGTGCCAGCAGTTACAGGGGTTATAATTCACCCCTCCACTTT.

The chain has TRBV5-8 and TRBJ2-1; TRBD2 aligns across 12 bases. The CDR3 contains 13 residues. Per the germline V gene, CDR1 is SGHTS and CDR2 is YDEGEE. J gave up 11 bases and V 0 bases, and 0 bases lay outside the gene matches. CDR3 region: CASSLGTSGKQFF. In DNA, the CDR3 is TGTGCCAGCAGCTTGGGGACTAGCGGGAAGCAGTTCTTC.

The chain employs TRBV7-2 and TRBJ1-5; TRBD1 is a possible D gene (5 bases). The ends were cut back, 5 bases at V and 0 bases at J, with 20 bases in the middle. The length of the CDR3 is 18 residues. Germline V gene data show CDR1 as SGHTA and CDR2 as FQGNSA. The CDR3 DNA reads TGTGCCAGCAGCGCCTGGCGGGGGGAAGGGTATAGCAATCAGCCCCAGCATTTT. Residues: CASSAWRGEGYSNQPQHF. The variable domain in full, with the rest retrieved from reference TRBV7-2 and TRBJ1-5, is GAGVSQSPSNKVTEKGKDVELRCDPISGHTALYWYRQSLGQGLEFLIYFQGNSAPDKSGLPSDRFSAERTGGSVSTLTIQRTQQEDSAVYLCASSAWRGEGYSNQPQHFGDGTRLSIL.

The chain is built from TRBV2 and TRBJ1-5; no clear D. CDR3 length: 16 amino acids. Trimming removed 1 base at V and 7 bases at J, with 17 bases between. CDR1 is SNHLY and CDR2 is FYNNEI in the germline V gene. This CDR3 is CASSEGVSLGKQPQHF. The CDR3 coding sequence is TGTGCCAGCAGTGAAGGTGTAAGTCTTGGGAAGCAGCCCCAGCATTTT.

The chain links TRBV7-2 to TRBJ1-2, with a weak D call TRBD1 (5 bases). Looked up from germline, CDR1 is SGHTA and CDR2 is FQGNSA. Trimming stripped 6 bases from V and 5 bases from J, with 13 bases between. The CDR3 spans 13 residues. The DNA of the CDR3 is TGTGCCAGCAGTGTGGGGCAGGCGTATGGCTACACCTTC. Translation: CASSVGQAYGYTF.

CDR3 nucleotides: TGTGCCAGCAGCTTTAGAGGATCAGCGACGTCCTACGAGCAGTACTTC. It is translated as CASSFRGSATSYEQYF. The chain links TRBV5-4 to TRBJ2-7; no reliable D call. Germline values: CDR1 SGHNT, CDR2 YYREEE (reference sequence). V lost 2 bases and J 1 base, leaving 16 bases between the germline ends. This CDR3 has 16 residues.

This chain uses TRBV18 with TRBJ2-2, with D possibly being TRBD1 (5 bases). The V end lost 0 bases, the J end lost 7 bases, and 15 bases lay between the germline ends. The CDR3 consists of 16 residues. Germline assignment: CDR1 KGHSH and CDR2 LQKENI. The CDR3: CASSPPSKGRDGELFF. As DNA, the CDR3 is TGTGCCAGCTCACCACCGAGCAAGGGGCGCGACGGGGAGCTGTTTTTT. Full variable domain (missing parts from reference TRBV18 and TRBJ2-2): NAGVMQNPRHLVRRRGQEARLRCSPMKGHSHVYWYRQLPEEGLKFMVYLQKENIIDESGMPKERFSAEFPKEGPSILRIQQVVRGDSAAYFCASSPPSKGRDGELFFGEGSRLTVL.

The chain recombines TRBV15 with TRBJ2-1, with D perhaps matching TRBD2 (6 bases). CDR3 length equals 13 residues. V was pared by 3 bases and J by 6 bases, with 9 bases between. The germline gives CDR1 LNHNV, CDR2 YYDKDF (reference sequence). The CDR3 spells CATSSGTFNEQFF. CDR3 nucleotides: TGTGCCACCAGCAGCGGGACTTTCAATGAGCAGTTCTTC.

The V gene is TRBV5-8, the J gene TRBJ2-4, with no clear D. The CDR3 runs 15 residues. Trimming shortened V by 2 bases and J by 1 base, and 10 bases separated the two germline ends. Germline assignment: CDR1 SGHTS and CDR2 YDEGEE. The CDR3 DNA follows: TGTGCCAGCAGCTTCAAGGGAAATGCCAAAAACATTCAGTACTTC. Its protein product is CASSFKGNAKNIQYF.

The V gene is TRBV5-4, the J gene TRBJ2-3, with unresolved D. This CDR3 comprises 13 residues. Germline values: CDR1 SGHNT, CDR2 YYREEE (reference sequence). V lost 3 bases and J lost 3, with 8 bases in between. CDR3 sequence: CASSSRPTDTQYF. CDR3 nucleotides: TGTGCCAGCAGCTCCCGACCAACAGATACGCAGTATTTT.

The chain joins TRBV7-2 to TRBJ1-1, with TRBD1 matching 7 bases. CDR1 SGHTA and CDR2 FQGNSA come from the germline V gene. With V trimmed by 7 bases and J by 3 bases, 8 bases remained unmatched. This CDR3 spans 14 amino acids. The CDR3 nucleotides are TGTGCCAGCATCCCACAGGGGCCCTACACTGAAGCTTTCTTT. It specifies CASIPQGPYTEAFF.

The gene calls are TRBV9 and TRBJ1-1; no firm D call. Germline CDR1 and CDR2: SGDLS and YYNGEE. The V end lost 4 bases, the J end lost 7 bases, and 20 bases lay between the germline ends. The CDR3 spans 15 residues. CDR3 DNA: TGTGCCAGCAGCAGCCACCCGGAGGCAGCCAGTGAAGCTTTCTTT. This gives the protein CASSSHPEAASEAFF. Variable domain in full (rest from reference TRBV9 and TRBJ1-1): DSGVTQTPKHLITATGQRVTLRCSPRSGDLSVYWYQQSLDQGLQFLIQYYNGEERAKGNILERFSAQQFPDLHSELNLSSLELGDSALYFCASSSHPEAASEAFFGQGTRLTVV.